A selection of T cell receptor beta chains follows, all from one sample in a study of T cell repertoires in cytomegalovirus infection. Each CDR3 protein gets one entry after TCRdb re-called the reads with MiXCR. Seen here are roughly 800,000 distinct CDR3 sequences, almost 30% observed once, and the top ten hold about an eighth. These receptors have no identified antigens. The sequenced sample was cultured CD8+ T cells from PBMCs, obtained from culture after CMV antigen stimulation. The receptors originated from a human donor in good health (CMV status not recorded). Some clones in this sample may be carry-over from other donors' samples. Both conserved end residues are part of each CDR3. A D gene is named only where the DNA matches it firmly. Size values are once, few and many counts, or a class for expanded clones, and some rows have none.

v_gene: TRBV6-1
j_gene: TRBJ2-1
abundance: few
d_gene: .
CDR3aa: CASRLTESSYNEQFF
CDR3nt: TGTGCCAGCAGGTTGACAGAAAGCTCCTACAATGAGCAGTTCTTC

v_gene: TRBV7-9
j_gene: TRBJ2-7
abundance: few
d_gene: .
CDR3aa: CASSPTGLPYEQYF
CDR3nt: TGTGCCAGCAGCCCTACAGGCCTGCCCTACGAGCAGTACTTC

v_gene: TRBV14
j_gene: TRBJ1-1
abundance: .
d_gene: TRBD1
CDR3aa: CASSQEPGTGGSDTEAFF
CDR3nt: TGTGCCAGCAGCCAAGAACCCGGGACAGGGGGCTCGGACACTGAAGCTTTCTTT

v_gene: TRBV4-1
j_gene: TRBJ1-5
abundance: .
d_gene: .
CDR3aa: CASSQEPGNQPQHF
CDR3nt: TGCGCCAGCAGCCAAGAGCCTGGCAATCAGCCCCAGCATTTT

v_gene: TRBV11-1
j_gene: TRBJ2-3
abundance: .
d_gene: .
CDR3aa: CASSSRDPRGTDTQYF
CDR3nt: TGTGCCAGCAGCTCCCGGGACCCCCGGGGGACAGATACGCAGTATTTT

v_gene: TRBV6-5
j_gene: TRBJ1-5
abundance: .
d_gene: .
CDR3aa: CASSQTTYSNQPQHF
CDR3nt: TGTGCCAGCAGTCAGACAACATATAGCAATCAGCCCCAGCATTTT

v_gene: TRBV4-1
j_gene: TRBJ2-7
abundance: .
d_gene: .
CDR3aa: CASGAQSRYEQYF
CDR3nt: TGCGCCAGCGGAGCCCAGTCTCGCTACGAGCAGTACTTC

v_gene: TRBV6-6
j_gene: TRBJ1-5
abundance: few
d_gene: .
CDR3aa: CASSYGYQPQHF
CDR3nt: TGTGCCAGCAGTTACGGTTATCAGCCCCAGCATTTT

v_gene: TRBV7-6
j_gene: TRBJ2-1
abundance: few
d_gene: .
CDR3aa: CASSLPGVAGIDEQFF
CDR3nt: TGTGCCAGCAGCTTACCAGGGGTAGCGGGTATTGATGAGCAGTTCTTC

v_gene: TRBV14
j_gene: TRBJ2-5
abundance: .
d_gene: TRBD2
CDR3aa: CASSRAGGRETQYF
CDR3nt: TGTGCCAGCAGCAGAGCGGGGGGGCGAGAGACCCAGTACTTC

v_gene: TRBV6-5
j_gene: TRBJ1-5
abundance: .
d_gene: .
CDR3aa: CASSYSIMGPQHF
CDR3nt: TGTGCCAGCAGTTACTCGATAATGGGGCCCCAGCATTTT

v_gene: TRBV20-1
j_gene: TRBJ2-7
abundance: .
d_gene: .
CDR3aa: CSAEAGQTGYEQYF
CDR3nt: TGCAGTGCTGAGGCGGGACAGACGGGCTACGAGCAGTACTTC

v_gene: TRBV7-2
j_gene: TRBJ2-3
abundance: few
d_gene: .
CDR3aa: CASSHMENRPRADTQYF
CDR3nt: TGTGCCAGCAGCCACATGGAGAATCGGCCCCGAGCAGATACGCAGTATTTT

v_gene: TRBV5-1
j_gene: TRBJ2-1
abundance: .
d_gene: .
CDR3aa: CASMDEGTSYNEQFF
CDR3nt: TGCGCCAGCATGGATGAGGGGACCTCCTACAATGAGCAGTTCTTC

v_gene: TRBV7-9
j_gene: TRBJ2-1
abundance: few
d_gene: .
CDR3aa: CASSLGYGLGGNEQFF
CDR3nt: TGTGCCAGCAGCTTAGGATACGGATTAGGAGGGAATGAGCAGTTCTTC

v_gene: TRBV29-1
j_gene: TRBJ1-2
abundance: .
d_gene: TRBD1
CDR3aa: CSVERPISTGGPYGYTF
CDR3nt: TGCAGCGTTGAAAGACCTATCTCGACAGGGGGTCCTTATGGCTACACCTTC

v_gene: TRBV12-3/TRBV12-4
j_gene: TRBJ1-1
abundance: .
d_gene: .
CDR3aa: CASSTGLLSVGGLNTEAFF
CDR3nt: TGTGCCAGCAGCACTGGGCTTCTCTCGGTGGGAGGGCTCAACACTGAAGCTTTCTTT

v_gene: TRBV5-6
j_gene: TRBJ1-1
abundance: few
d_gene: .
CDR3aa: CASSLTWVNTEAFF
CDR3nt: TGTGCCAGCAGCTTGACATGGGTGAACACTGAAGCTTTCTTT

v_gene: TRBV12-3/TRBV12-4
j_gene: TRBJ1-4
abundance: .
d_gene: TRBD1
CDR3aa: CASSFGTGVTNEKLFF
CDR3nt: TGTGCCAGCAGTTTCGGGACAGGGGTAACTAATGAAAAACTGTTTTTT

v_gene: TRBV4-3
j_gene: TRBJ1-2
abundance: once
d_gene: .
CDR3aa: CASSQDSGPGNGYTF
CDR3nt: TGCGCCAGCAGCCAAGACTCAGGGCCGGGGAACGGCTACACCTTC

v_gene: TRBV7-2
j_gene: TRBJ1-2
abundance: many
d_gene: TRBD1
CDR3aa: CASRETGVYGYTF
CDR3nt: TGTGCCAGCAGAGAGACAGGGGTCTATGGCTACACCTTC

v_gene: TRBV6-1
j_gene: TRBJ2-7
abundance: few
d_gene: .
CDR3aa: CASSEDRVQGWYEQYF
CDR3nt: TGTGCCAGCAGTGAAGATAGAGTGCAGGGGTGGTACGAGCAGTACTTC

v_gene: TRBV10-3
j_gene: TRBJ2-5
abundance: .
d_gene: .
CDR3aa: CAISSGSQETQYF
CDR3nt: TGTGCCATCAGCTCAGGGAGTCAAGAGACCCAGTACTTC

v_gene: TRBV20-1
j_gene: TRBJ1-6
abundance: once
d_gene: TRBD1
CDR3aa: CSAREAGTGRPSYNSPLHF
CDR3nt: TGCAGTGCTAGAGAAGCCGGGACAGGGAGGCCCTCCTATAATTCACCCCTCCACTTT

v_gene: TRBV4-3
j_gene: TRBJ1-5
abundance: few
d_gene: .
CDR3aa: CASSQFLSSNQPQHF
CDR3nt: TGCGCCAGCAGCCAATTTTTATCCAGCAATCAGCCCCAGCATTTT

v_gene: TRBV27
j_gene: TRBJ1-1
abundance: once
d_gene: .
CDR3aa: CASGIKQGNTEAFF
CDR3nt: TGTGCCAGCGGAATCAAACAGGGAAACACTGAAGCTTTCTTT

v_gene: TRBV25-1
j_gene: TRBJ2-3
abundance: .
d_gene: TRBD1
CDR3aa: CASSDGQGYDTQYF
CDR3nt: TGTGCCAGCAGTGATGGACAGGGGTACGATACGCAGTATTTT

v_gene: TRBV20-1
j_gene: TRBJ1-1
abundance: few
d_gene: TRBD1
CDR3aa: CSAPNRGDPNTEAFF
CDR3nt: TGCAGTGCGCCGAACAGGGGGGATCCGAACACTGAAGCTTTCTTT

v_gene: TRBV14
j_gene: TRBJ2-1
abundance: once
d_gene: TRBD1
CDR3aa: CASSHKGQGPDEQFF
CDR3nt: TGTGCCAGCAGCCATAAAGGACAGGGGCCGGATGAGCAGTTCTTC

v_gene: TRBV14
j_gene: TRBJ1-2
abundance: .
d_gene: .
CDR3aa: CASSQDGRGGPYGYTF
CDR3nt: TGTGCCAGCAGCCAAGATGGGCGTGGGGGCCCCTATGGCTACACCTTC

v_gene: TRBV12-3/TRBV12-4
j_gene: TRBJ1-1
abundance: many
d_gene: .
CDR3aa: CASTKDGGLRAEAFF
CDR3nt: TGTGCCAGCACCAAGGATGGGGGGCTGAGAGCTGAAGCTTTCTTT

v_gene: TRBV19
j_gene: TRBJ1-1
abundance: many
d_gene: .
CDR3aa: CASSMTPGAGTEAFF
CDR3nt: TGTGCCAGTAGTATGACGCCGGGGGCGGGAACTGAAGCTTTCTTT

v_gene: TRBV6-2/TRBV6-3
j_gene: TRBJ2-1
abundance: .
d_gene: .
CDR3aa: CASIGAQSSYNEQFF
CDR3nt: TGTGCCAGCATAGGGGCCCAAAGCTCCTACAATGAGCAGTTCTTC

v_gene: TRBV7-2
j_gene: TRBJ1-1
abundance: .
d_gene: .
CDR3aa: CASSLDDRPPRNTEAFF
CDR3nt: TGTGCCAGCAGCTTAGATGACAGGCCCCCTCGGAACACTGAAGCTTTCTTT

v_gene: TRBV7-6
j_gene: TRBJ2-5
abundance: few
d_gene: TRBD2
CDR3aa: CASSLAWGGQETQYF
CDR3nt: TGTGCCAGCAGCTTAGCGTGGGGGGGCCAAGAGACCCAGTACTTC

v_gene: TRBV7-8
j_gene: TRBJ2-2
abundance: few
d_gene: .
CDR3aa: CASSPPGGGKTGELFF
CDR3nt: TGTGCCAGCAGCCCCCCCGGGGGTGGGAAAACCGGGGAGCTGTTTTTT

v_gene: TRBV10-3
j_gene: TRBJ1-1
abundance: .
d_gene: TRBD1
CDR3aa: CAISEPSRTGARTEAFF
CDR3nt: TGTGCCATCAGTGAACCTTCGAGGACAGGGGCGCGAACTGAAGCTTTCTTT

v_gene: TRBV6-6
j_gene: TRBJ1-6
abundance: few
d_gene: TRBD1
CDR3aa: CASSYNPGTGVSPLHF
CDR3nt: TGTGCCAGCAGTTACAACCCCGGGACAGGGGTTTCACCCCTCCACTTT

v_gene: TRBV4-3
j_gene: TRBJ2-4
abundance: .
d_gene: .
CDR3aa: CASSPVGAARRDIQYF
CDR3nt: TGCGCCAGCAGCCCCGTGGGTGCCGCTAGAAGGGACATTCAGTACTTC

v_gene: TRBV5-6
j_gene: TRBJ1-2
abundance: .
d_gene: .
CDR3aa: CASSLAGSQYGYTF
CDR3nt: TGTGCCAGCAGCTTGGCTGGCAGCCAATATGGCTACACCTTC